The text below deals with one T cell receptor (beta chain). Produced via immunoSEQ multiplex PCR; TCRdb's table is partial and in-frame only. This sample has 200,000 to 250,000 clones; about 91% occur once, and the top ten carry roughly 6.3%. The sample comes from a study of blood T cell repertoires in COVID-19. Germline V lookup: CDR1 SGHVS, CDR2 FQNEAQ. The CDR3 covers 13 residues. V lost 5 bases, J lost 1 base, and 1 base stayed unmatched. Sequenced input: peripheral blood. The chain employs TRBV7-8 and TRBJ1-1; the match to TRBD1 covers 7 bases. This TCR derives from a woman in her thirties with COVID-19, enrolled during active disease. DNA of the CDR3: TGTGCCAGCAGCCGGACAGGGAACACTGAAGCTTTCTTT. It codes for CASSRTGNTEAFF.